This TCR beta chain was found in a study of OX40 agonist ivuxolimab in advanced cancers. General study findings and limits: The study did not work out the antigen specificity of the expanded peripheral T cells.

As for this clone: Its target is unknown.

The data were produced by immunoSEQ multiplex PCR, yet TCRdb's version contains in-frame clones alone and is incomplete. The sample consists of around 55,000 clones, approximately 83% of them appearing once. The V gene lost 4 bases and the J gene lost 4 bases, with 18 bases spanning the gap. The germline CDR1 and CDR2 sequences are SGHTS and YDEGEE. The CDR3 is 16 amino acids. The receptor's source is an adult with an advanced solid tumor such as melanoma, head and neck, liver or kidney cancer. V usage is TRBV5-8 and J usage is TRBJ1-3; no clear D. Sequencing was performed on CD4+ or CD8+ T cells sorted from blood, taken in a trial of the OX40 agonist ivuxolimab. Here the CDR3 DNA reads TGTGCCAGCAGCGACGTGGCTGAGGGAGCCGGAAACACCATATATTTT. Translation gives CASSDVAEGAGNTIYF.